The 30 T cell receptor beta chains in this list originate from one sample, sequenced in a study of OX40 agonist ivuxolimab in advanced cancers. Only in-frame clones appear in the TCRdb table, and some are missing; sequencing was by immunoSEQ multiplex PCR. The sample carries about 85,000 clones, around 90% recorded once. The sample here was CD4+ or CD8+ T cells sorted from blood, taken in a trial of the OX40 agonist ivuxolimab. Receptors originate from an adult with an advanced solid tumor such as melanoma, head and neck, liver or kidney cancer.

This clone came up once. CDR3 loop: CASSSRTVGRDQPQHF. CDR3 bases: TGTGCCAGCAGTTCCAGGACAGTCGGGCGCGATCAGCCCCAGCATTTT. The chain carries TRBV27 and TRBJ1-5; D is possibly TRBD1 (6 bases). CDR3 length: 16 residues. The germline V gene has CDR1 MNHEY and CDR2 SMNVEV (reference sequence). The V and J ends lost 4 bases and 5 bases respectively, with 18 bases between them.

CDR3 sequence reads: CASRSGTMNTEAFF. CDR3 sequence (DNA): TGTGCCAGCAGATCCGGGACCATGAACACTGAAGCTTTCTTT. The chain uses TRBV6-6 and TRBJ1-1, with D tentatively TRBD1 (5 bases). CDR3 length: 14 residues. Per germline, CDR1 MNHNY and CDR2 SVGAGI (reference sequence). With 6 bases removed from V and 0 bases from J, the gap between germline ends came to 11 bases.

This clone occurred once. This sequence joins TRBV5-1 and TRBJ2-3; 7 nucleotides match TRBD2. CDR1 and CDR2 from the germline V gene are SGHRS and YFSETQ. The CDR3 sequence is 15 residues long. V trimming: 0 bases; J trimming: 4 bases; junction bases outside the gene matches: 5. CDR3 in amino acids: CASSLVREFSDTQYF. The DNA for the CDR3 is TGCGCCAGCAGCTTGGTGCGGGAGTTTTCAGATACGCAGTATTTT. Looking up the rest from reference TRBV5-1 and TRBJ2-3 gives the full variable domain: KAGVTQTPRYLIKTRGQQVTLSCSPISGHRSVSWYQQTPGQGLQFLFEYFSETQRNKGNFPGRFSGRQFSNSRSEMNVSTLELGDSALYLCASSLVREFSDTQYFGPGTRLTVL.

The chain couples TRBV28 to TRBJ2-1; 9 bases match TRBD2. The J segment lost 6 bases and the V segment lost 6 bases, leaving 9 bases of the junction unmatched. This CDR3 region has 15 residues. Germline CDR1 is MDHEN and CDR2 is SYDVKM. DNA for the CDR3: TGTGCCAGCAGCCCACTTCTAGCGGGAACCAATGAGCAGTTCTTC. It yields the protein CASSPLLAGTNEQFF.

The chain couples TRBV11-3 to TRBJ1-1; D remains unclear. CDR3 size: 13 residues. Germline values: CDR1 SGHNT, CDR2 YENEEA. The V and J ends lost 1 base and 4 bases respectively, with 7 bases between them. CDR3 DNA: TGTGCCAGCAGCTTAGTTGGCAGCACTGAAGCTTTCTTT. Amino acid sequence: CASSLVGSTEAFF.

This clone was detected a few times. This chain joins TRBV28 and TRBJ2-3; the D gene is possibly TRBD2 (6 bases). The CDR3 runs to 14 residues. With 7 bases removed from V and 1 base from J, the gap between germline ends came to 12 bases. CDR1 and CDR2 from the germline V gene are MDHEN and SYDVKM. CDR3 nucleotide sequence: TGTGCCAGCAAACGCGGGGTCCGCACAGATACGCAGTATTTT. It specifies CASKRGVRTDTQYF.

V usage is TRBV5-1 and J usage is TRBJ2-7, with D perhaps TRBD1 (6 bases). The germline V gene encodes CDR1 SGHRS and CDR2 YFSETQ. V shed 4 bases and J shed 2 bases, with 13 bases lying between them. The CDR3 has 14 amino acids. The CDR3 protein is CASSLLQGAYEQYF. The CDR3 nucleotides are TGCGCCAGCAGCCTACTACAGGGCGCCTACGAGCAGTACTTC.

This chain joins TRBV2 and TRBJ1-2; 7 positions match TRBD1. The V gene end was trimmed by 8 bases and the J gene end by 7 bases; junction bases not matched to a gene: 10. The germline V gene encodes CDR1 SNHLY and CDR2 FYNNEI. CDR3 length: 13 amino acids. DNA for the CDR3: TGTGCCAGCGACGGGAAGGGGGCTAGTGGCTACACCTTC. Protein product: CASDGKGASGYTF.

The gene calls are TRBV7-2 and TRBJ2-1; 13 positions agree with TRBD2. The CDR3 contains 16 residues. After removal of 2 bases from V and 7 bases from J, the junction contained 5 bases not matched to a gene. CDR1 SGHTA and CDR2 FQGNSA come from the germline V gene. CDR3: CASSLSPTSGRNEQFF. As DNA, the CDR3 is TGTGCCAGCAGCTTATCACCGACTAGCGGGAGGAATGAGCAGTTCTTC.

The chain employs TRBV5-8 and TRBJ1-1; 7 nucleotides match TRBD1. J gave up 7 bases and V 4 bases, and 7 bases lay outside the gene matches. Germline values: CDR1 SGHTS, CDR2 YDEGEE. CDR3 length: 13 amino acids. Here the CDR3 reads CASSLDRRVEAFF. In DNA form, the CDR3 reads TGTGCCAGCAGCCTGGACAGGCGGGTTGAAGCTTTCTTT.

V is TRBV7-9 and J is TRBJ1-1; D gene unclear. Germline V gene sequence: CDR1 SEHNR, CDR2 FQNEAQ (reference sequence). The CDR3 runs to 16 residues. Trimming took off 5 bases at V and 1 base at J, with 17 bases between the two ends. As DNA, the CDR3 is TGTGCCAGCAGCCTTAGTCCGTTGGCTAGGAACACTGAAGCTTTCTTT. Translation gives CASSLSPLARNTEAFF.

Turning to this clone: The sample contains more than one DNA sequence encoding this CDR3. This chain links TRBV5-1 with TRBJ1-1; no firm D call. Trimming left V 0 bases short and J 1 base short, with 4 bases between. Germline CDR1 SGHRS, CDR2 YFSETQ. The CDR3 runs 13 residues. As DNA, the CDR3 is TGCGCCAGCAGCTTGGGGGGGAACACTGAAGCTTTCTTT. Its protein product is CASSLGGNTEAFF. The full variable domain, in which reference TRBV5-1 and TRBJ1-1 provide the parts outside the CDR3, is KAGVTQTPRYLIKTRGQQVTLSCSPISGHRSVSWYQQTPGQGLQFLFEYFSETQRNKGNFPGRFSGRQFSNSRSEMNVSTLELGDSALYLCASSLGGNTEAFFGQGTRLTVV.

The chain employs TRBV6-5 and TRBJ2-7; 8 nucleotides align to TRBD1. CDR3 length equals 15 residues. J was trimmed by 0 bases and V by 6 bases; bases with no gene match: 7. Germline V gives CDR1 MNHEY, CDR2 SVGAGI. The CDR3 loop is CASSPGQGISYEQYF. The CDR3 DNA is TGTGCCAGCAGCCCCGGACAGGGTATCTCCTACGAGCAGTACTTC.

The chain recombines TRBV7-3 with TRBJ2-7; D tentatively reads TRBD1 or TRBD2 (6 bases each). The CDR3 runs to 16 residues. Trimming left V 5 bases short and J 6 bases short, with 23 bases between. The V gene's germline CDR1 is SGHTA and CDR2 FQGTGA. CDR3 region: CASSLTGREIGGEQYF. The CDR3 nucleotides are TGTGCCAGCAGCCTGACAGGTCGGGAGATTGGTGGCGAGCAGTACTTC.

The genes are TRBV14 and TRBJ1-4, with a tentative D call TRBD1 (6 bases). CDR3 length equals 16 residues. Trimming stripped 4 bases from V and 8 bases from J, with 20 bases between. Germline lookup yields CDR1 SGHDN and CDR2 FVKESK. The CDR3 reads CASSPLGAGTREKLFF. Written as DNA, the CDR3 is TGTGCCAGCAGCCCATTAGGGGCAGGGACAAGAGAAAAACTGTTTTTT.

V and J are TRBV7-9 and TRBJ2-7, with D uncertain. CDR1 is SEHNR, CDR2 FQNEAQ, per germline (reference sequence). The CDR3 extends over 14 amino acids. Trimming pared 3 bases from V and 0 bases from J, leaving 9 bases between. CDR3 loop: CASSFAFPSYEQYF. In nucleotides, the CDR3 is TGTGCCAGCAGCTTTGCCTTCCCCTCCTACGAGCAGTACTTC.

V and J are TRBV5-1 and TRBJ2-2, with D possibly matching TRBD1 (5 bases). The CDR3 extends over 17 amino acids. Trimming cost V 4 bases and J 0 bases, with 16 bases left between them. Germline CDR1 SGHRS, CDR2 YFSETQ. Here the CDR3 DNA reads TGCGCCAGCAGCCGTTACTGGGGCACTTCGAACACCGGGGAGCTGTTTTTT. This gives the protein CASSRYWGTSNTGELFF.

This sequence joins TRBV5-1 and TRBJ2-5; D gene ambiguous. Germline V CDR1 and CDR2: SGHRS, YFSETQ. The CDR3 contains 12 residues. Trimming left V 0 bases short and J 0 bases short, with 0 bases between. This chain's CDR3 is CASSLDQETQYF. Here the CDR3 DNA reads TGCGCCAGCAGCTTGGACCAAGAGACCCAGTACTTC.

This chain uses TRBV2 with TRBJ2-2; D is unclear. The CDR3 covers 15 residues. Germline CDR1 and CDR2: SNHLY and FYNNEI. V lost 6 bases and J lost 3, with 14 bases in between. The CDR3 is CASRVMVIDTGELFF. The CDR3 DNA reads TGTGCCAGCAGGGTAATGGTGATCGACACCGGGGAGCTGTTTTTT.

The chain recombines TRBV18 with TRBJ1-4; 9 nucleotides align to TRBD1. The CDR3 extends over 15 amino acids. Germline CDR1 is KGHSH and CDR2 is LQKENI. The V segment lost 0 bases and the J segment 7 bases; nucleotides outside the gene matches: 3. The CDR3 region has the DNA TGTGCCAGCTCACCACCGGGACAGGGTGGTGAAAAACTGTTTTTT. Its translation is CASSPPGQGGEKLFF. Full variable domain (missing parts from reference TRBV18 and TRBJ1-4): NAGVMQNPRHLVRRRGQEARLRCSPMKGHSHVYWYRQLPEEGLKFMVYLQKENIIDESGMPKERFSAEFPKEGPSILRIQQVVRGDSAAYFCASSPPGQGGEKLFFGSGTQLSVL.

The chain employs TRBV4-2 and TRBJ1-3; maybe TRBD1 (6 bases). Germline V gene data show CDR1 as LGHNA and CDR2 as YNFKEQ. The CDR3 has 15 residues. The V end was cut by 0 bases, the J end by 2 bases, with 8 bases between. CDR3 sequence: CASSQDAGAGNTIYF. The CDR3 DNA sequence: TGTGCCAGCAGCCAAGATGCAGGGGCTGGAAACACCATATATTTT.

The J gene is TRBJ2-7, the V gene TRBV6-1, with unresolved D. The CDR3 sequence is 11 residues long. V dropped 2 bases and J dropped 5 bases, with 4 bases sitting between them. CDR1 is MNHNS, CDR2 SASEGT, per germline. The CDR3 nucleotides read TGTGCCAGCAGTGAAAGAAACGAGCAGTACGTC. Protein: CASSERNEQYV.

The chain employs TRBV19 and TRBJ1-1; possibly TRBD1 for D (6 bases). The CDR3 extends over 15 amino acids. V lost 3 bases and J lost 8, with 19 bases in between. Per germline, CDR1 LNHDA and CDR2 SQIVND (reference sequence). In nucleotides, the CDR3 is TGTGCCAGTAGTATTGTGACAGGAACCTTCGGGGAAGCTTTCTTT. This codes for CASSIVTGTFGEAFF.

The J gene is TRBJ1-1, the V gene TRBV19; D gene unclear. From germline, CDR1 is LNHDA and CDR2 SQIVND (reference sequence). This CDR3 has 13 amino acids. V shed 5 bases and J shed 5 bases, with 12 bases lying between them. CDR3 in amino acids: CASSPASGTEAFF. The DNA of the CDR3 is TGTGCCAGTAGTCCGGCCTCGGGGACTGAAGCTTTCTTT.

This sequence joins TRBV5-4 and TRBJ2-3, with 9 bases identical to TRBD2. Germline loops: CDR1 SGHNT, CDR2 YYREEE (reference sequence). The junction had 7 bases not matched to a gene; V was cut back by 0 bases and J by 2 bases. The CDR3 is made up of 17 amino acids. CDR3 DNA: TGTGCCAGCAGCTTGGGGGGCTTAGCGGGAGTCACAGATACGCAGTATTTT. Its protein product is CASSLGGLAGVTDTQYF. The variable domain in full, with the rest retrieved from reference TRBV5-4 and TRBJ2-3, is ETGVTQSPTHLIKTRGQQVTLRCSSQSGHNTVSWYQQALGQGPQFIFQYYREEENGRGNFPPRFSGLQFPNYSSELNVNALELDDSALYLCASSLGGLAGVTDTQYFGPGTRLTVL.

This clone appeared once. This chain links TRBV30 with TRBJ1-2; TRBD1 matches 12 bases. The germline V gene has CDR1 GTSNPN and CDR2 SVGIG (reference sequence). The CDR3 contains 17 residues. Trimming at V came to 5 bases and at J to 1 base, leaving 11 bases not matched to a gene. This chain's CDR3 is CAWSPGTGGAGNYGYTF. CDR3 nucleotide sequence: TGTGCCTGGTCCCCCGGGACAGGGGGCGCGGGTAACTATGGCTACACCTTC. Based on the CDR3 plus reference TRBV30 and TRBJ1-2, the full variable domain is SQTIHQWPATLVQPVGSPLSLECTVEGTSNPNLYWYRQAAGRGLQLLFYSVGIGQISSEVPQNLSASRPQDRQFILSSKKLLLSDSGFYLCAWSPGTGGAGNYGYTFGSGTRLTVV.

This chain links TRBV5-1 with TRBJ2-3; TRBD2 aligns across 11 bases. Germline lookup yields CDR1 SGHRS and CDR2 YFSETQ. The CDR3 sequence is 14 residues long. The trim removed 6 bases at V and 1 base at J, leaving 1 base unmatched. The CDR3 coding sequence is TGCGCCAGCACGGGACTAGCGGGCACAGATACGCAGTATTTT. Amino acid sequence: CASTGLAGTDTQYF.

This clone appeared a single time. The chain recombines TRBV28 with TRBJ1-3; D is ambiguous. Deletions cut 6 bases from V and 1 base from J, with 13 bases between. This CDR3 spans 15 amino acids. Germline lookup yields CDR1 MDHEN and CDR2 SYDVKM. CDR3 DNA sequence: TGTGCCAGCAGCCTCCGATTAGGGTCTGGAAACACCATATATTTT. Translated: CASSLRLGSGNTIYF.

The rearrangement uses TRBV6-5 and TRBJ2-3, with a tentative D call TRBD1 (5 bases). With 4 bases removed from V and 3 bases from J, the gap between germline ends came to 8 bases. Germline lookup yields CDR1 MNHEY and CDR2 SVGAGI. The CDR3 spans 13 residues. CDR3 amino acids: CASSFQGTDTQYF. The DNA of the CDR3 is TGTGCCAGCAGTTTTCAGGGTACAGATACGCAGTATTTT.

The V and J genes are TRBV14 and TRBJ2-7; D is undetermined. V dropped 0 bases and J dropped 8 bases, with 8 bases sitting between them. This CDR3 is 12 amino acids long. Germline CDR1 is SGHDN and CDR2 is FVKESK. Here the CDR3 DNA reads TGTGCCAGCAGCCAAGAGGGCCGACAGCAGTACTTC. Translation gives CASSQEGRQQYF. The full variable domain, in which reference TRBV14 and TRBJ2-7 provide the parts outside the CDR3, is EAGVTQFPSHSVIEKGQTVTLRCDPISGHDNLYWYRRVMGKEIKFLLHFVKESKQDESGMPNNRFLAERTGGTYSTLKVQPAELEDSGVYFCASSQEGRQQYFGPGTRLTVT.